The rows below give T cell receptor beta chains drawn from one sample of a study of cytomegalovirus exposure and HLA in healthy donors. Method: immunoSEQ multiplex PCR; TCRdb's copy keeps in-frame clones and lacks some. The sample has roughly 330,000 clones; 87% are singletons. The sample taken for sequencing was PBMCs. Source of these receptors: a woman aged 25 to 45 in good health and CMV-seropositive. Each CDR3 is given with its conserved first and last residue. D genes are given only for firm matches. Not every row has a clone size; where given, it reads once, few, many or a size class.

cdr3_nt cdr3_aa clone_size d_call j_call v_call
TGTGCCAGCAATTGGGCAGGGTTTTTTGGGAGCAATCAGCCCCAGCATTTT CASNWAGFFGSNQPQHF few NA TRBJ1-5 TRBV5-8
TGTGCCAGCAGGGAGGAATACCGCTACGAGCAGTACTTC CASREEYRYEQYF NA NA TRBJ2-7 TRBV27
TGTGCCACCCCCGGACATGAGGGCCGTTTCACCGGGGAGCTGTTTTTT CATPGHEGRFTGELFF NA NA TRBJ2-2 TRBV25-1
TGTGCCAGCAGGTCCGCGAGTGAAGCTTTCTTT CASRSASEAFF once NA TRBJ1-1 TRBV27
TGTGCCAGCAGCGCAACAGGGTTTGACTACGAGCAGTACTTC CASSATGFDYEQYF NA NA TRBJ2-7 TRBV9
TGTGCCAGCAGGAGATATAACAGGGTTGAGGATGGCTACACCTTC CASRRYNRVEDGYTF once NA TRBJ1-2 TRBV28
TGTGCCAGCAGTTTGGCCGGGGATCCGAACTATGGCTACACCTTC CASSLAGDPNYGYTF NA NA TRBJ1-2 TRBV27
TGTGCCAGTAGTATGGGGACAGTCAATAATTCACCCCTCCACTTT CASSMGTVNNSPLHF few TRBD1 TRBJ1-6 TRBV19
TGTGCCAGCAGCTGGGGCCGTTCTTACGAGCAGTACTTC CASSWGRSYEQYF NA NA TRBJ2-7 TRBV27
TGTGCCAGCAGCGAGACAAGCAATCAGCCCCAGCATTTT CASSETSNQPQHF NA NA TRBJ1-5 TRBV2
TGTGCCAGCTCACCAGCGACAGGGGTGAACACTGAAGCTTTCTTT CASSPATGVNTEAFF few TRBD1 TRBJ1-1 TRBV18
TGTGCCAGCAGAAATTTTCGTGTGAAGGGCGGGGGTTTCTACGAGCAGTACTTC CASRNFRVKGGGFYEQYF NA TRBD2 TRBJ2-7 TRBV28
TGCGCCAGCATAGGGACAGGGGTCCTCAATGAGCAGTTCTTC CASIGTGVLNEQFF NA TRBD1 TRBJ2-1 TRBV5-1
TGTGCCAGCAGCTTACGATCGGGACAGTACAATGAGCAGTTCTTC CASSLRSGQYNEQFF NA TRBD1 TRBJ2-1 TRBV7-2
TGTGCCAGCAGCGTAGGGTCTTACAATGAGCAGTTCTTC CASSVGSYNEQFF NA NA TRBJ2-1 TRBV9
TGTGCCAGCAGTCGAACAGGAATTTCAAATCAGCCCCAGCATTTT CASSRTGISNQPQHF once NA TRBJ1-5 TRBV27
TGTGCCAGCAGCCCCACAGGGTTCGGTGAGACCCAGTACTTC CASSPTGFGETQYF NA NA TRBJ2-5 TRBV7-9
TGTGCCAGCAGCTTAGAGGGGAGGACTAGCAGGGACGAGCAGTACTTC CASSLEGRTSRDEQYF once TRBD2 TRBJ2-7 TRBV7-9
TGTGCCAGCAGCTCAGGGCTCTCCTACGAGCAGTACTTC CASSSGLSYEQYF NA NA TRBJ2-7 TRBV7-9
TGTGCCAGCAGCGAGACGATCTCTGGGTCCCCTAAGCATTTT CASSETISGSPKHF NA NA TRBJ1-5 TRBV6-4
TGCGCCAGCAGAGCCCTCTTAGCGGGGACCGGAGACCAAGAGACCCAGTACTTC CASRALLAGTGDQETQYF NA TRBD2 TRBJ2-5 TRBV5-1
TGCGCCAGCAGCTTGAGGCCCAGCGGGAGGGACTCCTACGAGCAGTACTTC CASSLRPSGRDSYEQYF NA TRBD2 TRBJ2-7 TRBV5-1
TGCGCCAGCAGCTTGGAGGGCCCCTACGAGCAGTACTTC CASSLEGPYEQYF NA NA TRBJ2-7 TRBV5-1
TGTGCCAGCAGCTTAGGTCCCGCGCGTCAAGATACGCAGTATTTT CASSLGPARQDTQYF NA NA TRBJ2-3 TRBV7-2
TGTGCCAGCAGCTCCGGCAGCGCATCCTACAATGAGCAGTTCTTC CASSSGSASYNEQFF NA NA TRBJ2-1 TRBV7-9
TGTGCCAGCAGCCTCACCCGGGACAGGGACTGGGGGGAGCTGTTTTTT CASSLTRDRDWGELFF NA TRBD1 TRBJ2-2 TRBV7-9
TGTGCCAGCAGCTTACGTCAGGCGGGAGCCCGGAACATTCAGTACTTC CASSLRQAGARNIQYF NA TRBD2 TRBJ2-4 TRBV7-2
TGCGCCAGCAGCCTGCACAGGCAGACAGATACGCAGTATTTT CASSLHRQTDTQYF NA NA TRBJ2-3 TRBV4-1
TGTGCCAGCAGCATAGGGGACCGGGGCTACACCTTC CASSIGDRGYTF NA NA TRBJ1-2 TRBV5-6
TGTGCTAGTGGTTTTAGCGGGGTACAAGAGACCCAGTACTTC CASGFSGVQETQYF NA TRBD2 TRBJ2-5 TRBV12-5
TGTGCTAGTGGTTTGGTTGGGGGAGAGGGCACAGATACGCAGTATTTT CASGLVGGEGTDTQYF once NA TRBJ2-3 TRBV12-5
TGTGCCAGCAGCTCCGACTACTCGGTCAGCGGGGGTTACGAGCAGTACTTC CASSSDYSVSGGYEQYF NA TRBD2 TRBJ2-7 TRBV7-8
TGTGCCAGCAGCCCTTCGACCTCGGAGCAGTACTTC CASSPSTSEQYF NA NA TRBJ2-7 TRBV7-9
TGTGCCAGCAGCTTCGGGGGAACCGGGGAGCTGTTTTTT CASSFGGTGELFF NA NA TRBJ2-2 TRBV5-6
TGTGCCAGCAGGGGACAGGGGGCATGGTATGGCTACACCTTC CASRGQGAWYGYTF few TRBD1 TRBJ1-2 TRBV6-5
TGTGCCAGCAGGGTCCAGGGGGCTGATCAGCCCCAGCATTTT CASRVQGADQPQHF few TRBD1 TRBJ1-5 TRBV2